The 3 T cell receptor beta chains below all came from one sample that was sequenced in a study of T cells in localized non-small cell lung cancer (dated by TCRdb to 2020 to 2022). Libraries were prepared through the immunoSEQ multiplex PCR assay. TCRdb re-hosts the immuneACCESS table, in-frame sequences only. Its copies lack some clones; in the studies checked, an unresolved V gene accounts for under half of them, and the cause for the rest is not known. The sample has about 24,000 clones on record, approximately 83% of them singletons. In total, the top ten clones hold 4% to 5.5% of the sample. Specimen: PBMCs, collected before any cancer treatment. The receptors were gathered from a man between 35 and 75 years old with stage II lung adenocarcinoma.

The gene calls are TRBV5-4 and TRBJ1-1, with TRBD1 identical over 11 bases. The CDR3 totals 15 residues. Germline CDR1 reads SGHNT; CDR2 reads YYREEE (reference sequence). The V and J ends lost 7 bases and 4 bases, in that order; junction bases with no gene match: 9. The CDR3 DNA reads TGTGCCAGCCCTGGGGGGGGACAGGGGGGCACTGAAGCTTTCTTT. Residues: CASPGGGQGGTEAFF.

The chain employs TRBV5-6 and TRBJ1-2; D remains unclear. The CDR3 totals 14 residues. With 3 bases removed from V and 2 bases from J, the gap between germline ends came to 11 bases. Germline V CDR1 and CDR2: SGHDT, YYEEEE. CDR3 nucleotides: TGTGCCAGCAGCTCCCGCGGAGGGAACTATGGCTACACCTTC. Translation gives CASSSRGGNYGYTF. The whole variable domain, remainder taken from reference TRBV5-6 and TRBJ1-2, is DAGVTQSPTHLIKTRGQQVTLRCSPKSGHDTVSWYQQALGQGPQFIFQYYEEEERQRGNFPDRFSGHQFPNYSSELNVNALLLGDSALYLCASSSRGGNYGYTFGSGTRLTVV.

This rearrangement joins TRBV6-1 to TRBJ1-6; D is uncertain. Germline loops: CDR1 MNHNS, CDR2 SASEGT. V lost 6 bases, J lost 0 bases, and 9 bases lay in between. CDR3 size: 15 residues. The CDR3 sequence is CASRPNRSYNSPLHF. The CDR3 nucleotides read TGTGCCAGCAGACCTAACCGCTCCTATAATTCACCCCTCCACTTT.